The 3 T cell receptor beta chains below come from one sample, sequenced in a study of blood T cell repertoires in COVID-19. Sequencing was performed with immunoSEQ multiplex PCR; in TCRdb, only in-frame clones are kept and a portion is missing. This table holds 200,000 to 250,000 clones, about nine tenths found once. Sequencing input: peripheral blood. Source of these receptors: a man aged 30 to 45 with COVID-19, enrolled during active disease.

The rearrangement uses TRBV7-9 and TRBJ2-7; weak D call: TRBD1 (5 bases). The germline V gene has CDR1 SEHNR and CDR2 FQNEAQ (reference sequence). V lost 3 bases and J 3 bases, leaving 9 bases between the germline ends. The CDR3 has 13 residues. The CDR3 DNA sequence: TGTGCCAGCAGCTTTTCCCAGGGCTACGAGCAGTACTTC. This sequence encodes CASSFSQGYEQYF.

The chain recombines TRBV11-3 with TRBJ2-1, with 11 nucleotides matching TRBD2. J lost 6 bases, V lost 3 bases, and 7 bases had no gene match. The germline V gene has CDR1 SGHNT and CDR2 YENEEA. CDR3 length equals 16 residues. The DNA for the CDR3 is TGTGCCAGCAGCTTCCTCGGGACTAGCGGAATCAATGAGCAGTTCTTC. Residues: CASSFLGTSGINEQFF.

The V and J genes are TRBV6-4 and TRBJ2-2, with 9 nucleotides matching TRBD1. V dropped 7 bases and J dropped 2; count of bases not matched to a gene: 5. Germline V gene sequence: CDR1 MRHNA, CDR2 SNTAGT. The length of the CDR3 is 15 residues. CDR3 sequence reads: CASKGQGGNTGELFF. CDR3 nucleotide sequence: TGTGCCAGCAAGGGACAGGGAGGAAACACCGGGGAGCTGTTTTTT.